This TCR beta chain came from a study of shared clonotypes between healthy human individuals. V lost 4 bases to trimming and J lost 2 bases; unmatched junction nucleotides: 5. The CDR3 covers 16 residues. CDR1 is MGHDK, CDR2 SYGVNS, per germline. Method: immunoSEQ multiplex PCR; TCRdb's copy keeps in-frame clones and lacks some. The sample comprises 2 million to 2.5 million clones, 80% to 95% of which are singletons, and about 0.41% rests with the top ten. This chain joins TRBV25-1 and TRBJ2-6; 7 nucleotides match TRBD1. The material sequenced was naive CD4+ T cells from PBMCs. Documented subset: CD45RA+ positively selected. The TCR sequence derives from a man between 18 and 35 years old in good health. Some clones in this sample may be carry-over from other donors' samples. The CDR3 loop is CASSGTGSAGANVLTF. The CDR3 DNA follows: TGTGCCAGCAGTGGGACAGGCTCAGCTGGGGCCAACGTCCTGACTTTC.